The rows below give T cell receptor beta chains drawn from one sample of a study of blood T cell repertoires in COVID-19. Clones were sequenced by immunoSEQ multiplex PCR, and TCRdb holds only the in-frame ones, with some missing. The sample holds some 200,000 clones, roughly 81% seen once. The sequenced sample consisted of peripheral blood. These receptors came from a woman between 45 and 60 years old with active or convalescent COVID-19. CDR3s include the opening cysteine and the closing phenylalanine or tryptophan. D genes are given only for firm matches. Clone sizes are given selectively: once, few, many, or a class where the clone is expanded.

D	size	J	V	DNA	CDR3
TRBD2	NA	TRBJ2-2	TRBV7-3	TGTGCCAGCAGCCGACTAGCTTCTGGGGAGCTGTTTTTT	CASSRLASGELFF
NA	NA	TRBJ1-2	TRBV6-5	TGTGCCAGCAGACGAGGACAGCACTCTAACTATGGCTACACCTTC	CASRRGQHSNYGYTF
NA	NA	TRBJ1-3	TRBV6-5	TGTGCCAGCAGTTACTCGAGCCGAAACACCATATATTTT	CASSYSSRNTIYF
TRBD1	few	TRBJ2-2	TRBV19	TGTGCCAGTAGTATAGCTGGGGGACAGGGGTACACCGGGGAGCTGTTTTTT	CASSIAGGQGYTGELFF
NA	NA	TRBJ1-4	TRBV19	TGTGCCAGTAGTCCCTGGGGCCCAGGGGAAAAACTGTTTTTT	CASSPWGPGEKLFF
NA	NA	TRBJ2-1	TRBV6-6	TGTGCCAGCAGTCCGTCACTAGTCAGCTCCTACAATGAGCAGTTCTTC	CASSPSLVSSYNEQFF
TRBD2	few	TRBJ2-1	TRBV7-9	TGTGCCAGCAGCTTAAGCGGGAGCGTCAATGAGCAGTTCTTC	CASSLSGSVNEQFF
NA	few	TRBJ1-4	TRBV28	TGTGCCAGCAGCTCGGGAAGTAATGAAAAACTGTTTTTT	CASSSGSNEKLFF
TRBD2	NA	TRBJ2-2	TRBV10-1	TGCGCCAGCCGGGGGGGAGCGAACACCGGGGAGCTGTTTTTT	CASRGGANTGELFF
TRBD2	NA	TRBJ2-1	TRBV6-6	TGTGCCGCGGGAGTCAGGAGCAATGAGCAGTTCTTC	CAAGVRSNEQFF
NA	NA	TRBJ1-2	TRBV5-1	TGCGCCAGCAGACAGGACACAGATGGCTACACCTTC	CASRQDTDGYTF
TRBD2	NA	TRBJ2-1	TRBV19	TGTGCCAGTAGTGAAATGGGTCGGGGGACTAGCGGGAGCAATGAGCAGTTCTTC	CASSEMGRGTSGSNEQFF
TRBD2	NA	TRBJ2-2	TRBV4-1	TGCGCCAGCAGCCAAGGGGAGGGGACCGGGGAGCTGTTTTTT	CASSQGEGTGELFF
TRBD1	NA	TRBJ2-2	TRBV6-5	TGTGCCACAGGGGGCGGTTACACCGGGGAGCTGTTTTTT	CATGGGYTGELFF
NA	few	TRBJ1-5	TRBV5-5	TGTGCCAGCAGCCAGTCTCGGGGCAATCAGCCCCAGCATTTT	CASSQSRGNQPQHF
TRBD2	once	TRBJ2-1	TRBV7-3	TGTGCCAGCAGTCCGGGACTAGCGGTCTACAATGAGCAGTTCTTC	CASSPGLAVYNEQFF
TRBD1	NA	TRBJ1-1	TRBV29-1	TGCAGCGTTGGACAGGGGAAGGGCACTGAAGCTTTCTTT	CSVGQGKGTEAFF
TRBD1	NA	TRBJ1-1	TRBV4-1	TGCGCCAGCAGCCAACAGAGACAGGGGCGGGAGAACGTCGACACTGAAGCTTTCTTT	CASSQQRQGRENVDTEAFF
TRBD1	NA	TRBJ1-2	TRBV28	TGTGCCAGCAGTTCGACAGGGGTGGAATATGGCTACACCTTC	CASSSTGVEYGYTF
TRBD1	NA	TRBJ1-2	TRBV6-5	TGTGCCAGCAGTATGACAGGGGGCGCGAACTATGGCTACACCTTC	CASSMTGGANYGYTF
TRBD1	NA	TRBJ1-4	TRBV6-1	TGTGCCAGCAGTGAAGCAGGGACAGGGAATGAAAAACTGTTTTTT	CASSEAGTGNEKLFF
NA	NA	TRBJ1-4	TRBV21-1	TGTGCCAGCAGCAAAGGAGGGCGGGGCGTAAATGAAAAACTGTTTTTT	CASSKGGRGVNEKLFF
NA	NA	TRBJ1-4	TRBV6-6	TGTGCCAGCAGTTACTCGGGGGGGACTTCGGGCGAAAAACTGTTTTTT	CASSYSGGTSGEKLFF
NA	NA	TRBJ2-1	TRBV3-1/TRBV3-2	TGTGCCAGCAGGCCGGACAGTGTCAATGAGCAGTTCTTC	CASRPDSVNEQFF
TRBD1	once	TRBJ2-3	TRBV5-8	TGTGCCAGCAGCTTGGGGACAGGGGGCGGTACAGATACGCAGTATTTT	CASSLGTGGGTDTQYF
TRBD1	NA	TRBJ1-1	TRBV5-6	TGTGCCAGCAGCCCACAGGGGTTCTTGAACACTGAAGCTTTCTTT	CASSPQGFLNTEAFF